A selection of T cell receptor beta chains follows, all from one sample in a study of glioma-infiltrating T cells after dendritic cell vaccination. The repertoire was sequenced with immunoSEQ multiplex PCR; TCRdb's copy has only in-frame clones and lacks some. Seen here are roughly 100,000 clones, roughly 89% observed once, and the top ten hold 2.7%. The starting material was blood, obtained after dendritic cell vaccination. The receptors come from a human donor with glioblastoma. Each CDR3 is given without its conserved first and last residue. The D gene is left open where the match is weak.

v_gene,j_gene,d_gene,CDR3aa
TRBV6-1,TRBJ2-3,TRBD1,ASQGQGVSDTQY
TRBV2,TRBJ2-1,TRBD2,ASSDRGGANEQF
TRBV5-6,TRBJ1-2,NA,ASSPVGAANYGYT
TRBV9,TRBJ2-1,TRBD2,ASSVDPQLAGGDYEQF
TRBV5-6,TRBJ2-7,NA,ASSLTRTYEQY
TRBV4-1,TRBJ2-1,TRBD2,ASSQVPSGTLGNEQF
TRBV5-1,TRBJ2-1,TRBD2,ASTQSGTSGYNEQF
TRBV7-3,TRBJ1-1,TRBD1,ASSLTRDRALRMNTEAF
TRBV2,TRBJ2-7,NA,ASSPLQGSNEQY
TRBV7-9,TRBJ1-3,NA,ASSYGTPRAGNTIY
TRBV7-8,TRBJ1-1,TRBD1,ASSLTHQGGNTEAF
TRBV19,TRBJ1-2,NA,ASSIGAGGGYGYT
TRBV29-1,TRBJ1-3,TRBD1,SVEPGQALNTIY
TRBV7-9,TRBJ1-1,NA,ASSASVLVNTEAF
TRBV18,TRBJ2-2,TRBD2,ASSPQEASGVTGELF
TRBV4-2,TRBJ2-5,NA,ASSQDLGSMVYQETQY
TRBV5-4,TRBJ1-2,NA,ASSSPQGRDGYT
TRBV2,TRBJ1-3,TRBD1,ASSESGRGVDTIY
TRBV10-2,TRBJ2-1,NA,ASSEAAIDEQF
TRBV7-8,TRBJ2-3,TRBD2,ASGTGTSGGAVFDTQY
TRBV15,TRBJ2-5,TRBD1,ATSRDTWATGPETQY
TRBV5-1,TRBJ1-2,NA,ASSLATGSDGYT
TRBV5-7,TRBJ1-2,NA,ASSLRAGGNYGYT